The 2 T cell receptor beta chains below were found in one sample sequenced in a study of blood T cell repertoires in COVID-19 (dated by TCRdb to between 2020 and 2021). The method was the immunoSEQ multiplex PCR assay. TCRdb provides this immuneACCESS table in a form limited to in-frame rearrangements. Some clones are lacking; in checked studies, under half of them reflect an unresolved V gene, and why the rest are absent is not known. The sample yields a few hundred thousand clones; about 80% were counted once. The top ten constitute under 5% of the sample. Material: PBMCs or T cells enriched from blood (not recorded which). Every receptor here comes from a man aged 30 to 45 with acute COVID-19.

The chain has TRBV2 and TRBJ2-7, with D perhaps TRBD1 (5 bases). The CDR3 consists of 13 residues. Trimming pared 6 bases from V and 6 bases from J, leaving 15 bases between. The V gene's germline CDR1 is SNHLY and CDR2 FYNNEI. Written as DNA, the CDR3 is TGTGCCAGCAGCACCCAGGGCCCCGGCGAGCAGTACGTC. It specifies CASSTQGPGEQYV.

This clone came up a few times. A junction boundary mismatches the germline segment, possibly from a read error. The chain has TRBV5-1 and TRBJ2-3; 10 nucleotides line up with TRBD2. The CDR3 runs 16 residues. Germline lookup yields CDR1 SGHRS and CDR2 YFSETQ. The chain's CDR3 is CASSLALAGDTDTQYF. DNA of the CDR3: TGTGCCAGCAGCTTGGCGCTAGCGGGAGACACAGATACGCAGTATTTT. The full variable domain, in which reference TRBV5-1 and TRBJ2-3 provide the parts outside the CDR3, is KAGVTQTPRYLIKTRGQQVTLSCSPISGHRSVSWYQQTPGQGLQFLFEYFSETQRNKGNFPGRFSGRQFSNSRSEMNVSTLELGDSALYLCASSLALAGDTDTQYFGPGTRLTVL.